A selection of T cell receptor beta chains follows, all from one sample in a study of long-term antiretroviral therapy in people with HIV. Using immunoSEQ multiplex PCR, the repertoire was profiled, and TCRdb retains in-frame clones only, with some absent. The table lists about 25,000 clones, around 79% of them singletons. The sequencing here drew on unsorted PBMCs, taken 2.1 years after starting antiretroviral therapy. The origin of the receptors is a man aged 25-45 years with HIV. Both conserved end residues are part of each CDR3. D genes are given only for firm matches. Size is stated for part of the rows, as once, few or many counts, or as a class when the clone is expanded.

clone size	D gene	J gene	V gene	CDR3 protein	CDR3 DNA
.	.	TRBJ1-2	TRBV28	CASSRAWGGAGGYTF	TGTGCCAGCAGTCGAGCCTGGGGCGGGGCGGGCGGCTACACCTTC
.	TRBD2	TRBJ2-1	TRBV27	CASSLVGSGRRFF	TGTGCCAGCAGTTTAGTAGGCAGCGGGAGGAGGTTCTTC
.	TRBD1	TRBJ2-3	TRBV10-3	CAISTGQSTDTQYF	TGTGCCATCAGTACGGGACAGAGCACAGATACGCAGTATTTT
.	TRBD2	TRBJ2-7	TRBV6-6	CASSSSAGEQYF	TGTGCCAGCAGTTCCTCAGCGGGGGAGCAGTACTTC
.	TRBD1	TRBJ2-5	TRBV23-1	CASSHITRDSQDQETQYF	TGCGCCAGCAGTCATATCACAAGGGACAGCCAGGATCAAGAGACCCAGTACTTC
.	.	TRBJ2-2	TRBV7-8	CASSLQITGNTGELFF	TGTGCCAGCAGCTTACAAATAACGGGGAACACCGGGGAGCTGTTTTTT
.	.	TRBJ2-1	TRBV27	CASSYGDNEQFF	TGTGCCAGCAGTTACGGCGACAATGAGCAGTTCTTC
.	.	TRBJ1-4	TRBV15	CATSNRGSGEKLFF	TGTGCCACCAGCAACCGAGGCAGTGGTGAAAAACTGTTTTTT
once	TRBD1	TRBJ1-4	TRBV30	CASQGRNEKLFF	TGTGCCTCACAGGGGAGGAATGAAAAACTGTTTTTT
.	.	TRBJ2-3	TRBV29-1	CSVRSLGGTDTQYF	TGCAGCGTTAGGAGTCTGGGGGGCACAGATACGCAGTATTTT